A selection of T cell receptor beta chains follows, all from one sample in a study of shared clonotypes between healthy human individuals. Sequencing used immunoSEQ multiplex PCR; TCRdb keeps in-frame clones, though not all of them. Of about 680,000 clones detected, 73% appear once; the ten largest clones hold around 1.7%. The sample comprised memory CD4+ T cells sorted from blood. These TCRs come from a woman aged 30 to 39 in good health. Both conserved end residues are part of each CDR3. D genes are given only for firm matches. A clone size is listed for some rows: how often the clone was seen (once, few, many), or a class if it is expanded.

cdr3_nt: TGTGCCTGGAGTCCCCGGAGCTCCTACAATGAGCAGTTCTTC
cdr3_aa: CAWSPRSSYNEQFF
j_call: TRBJ2-1
v_call: TRBV30
d_call: .
clone_size: .

cdr3_nt: TGTGCCAGCAGGGTGACTAGATCGAACACCGGGGAGCTGTTTTTT
cdr3_aa: CASRVTRSNTGELFF
j_call: TRBJ2-2
v_call: TRBV2
d_call: .
clone_size: .

cdr3_nt: TGTGCCAGCAGTTACCTCGCAGGGGATGGCTACACCTTC
cdr3_aa: CASSYLAGDGYTF
j_call: TRBJ1-2
v_call: TRBV6-5
d_call: .
clone_size: .

cdr3_nt: TGTGCCATCAGTGAGTCGGAGCTAGCGGATACGCAGTATTTT
cdr3_aa: CAISESELADTQYF
j_call: TRBJ2-3
v_call: TRBV10-3
d_call: .
clone_size: .

cdr3_nt: TGTGCCAGCAGCCCAAATCGGGGGGGAGGGTTGGACTATGGCTACACCTTC
cdr3_aa: CASSPNRGGGLDYGYTF
j_call: TRBJ1-2
v_call: TRBV28
d_call: .
clone_size: .

cdr3_nt: TGTGCCAGCAGTGATGGGGTGGCAGGGGGAAGTGAAAAACTGTTTTTT
cdr3_aa: CASSDGVAGGSEKLFF
j_call: TRBJ1-4
v_call: TRBV25-1
d_call: TRBD1
clone_size: .

cdr3_nt: TGTGCCAGCTCACCACCGTCAGCAGGACAGGGCACCGGGGAGCTGTTTTTT
cdr3_aa: CASSPPSAGQGTGELFF
j_call: TRBJ2-2
v_call: TRBV18
d_call: TRBD1
clone_size: once

cdr3_nt: TGCGCCAGCAGCCGACAGGATAGCAATCAGCCCCAGCATTTT
cdr3_aa: CASSRQDSNQPQHF
j_call: TRBJ1-5
v_call: TRBV4-1
d_call: .
clone_size: few

cdr3_nt: TGTGCCAGCAGCGCGCCAGGACTGACACCCGGGAGGGAGCTGTTTTTT
cdr3_aa: CASSAPGLTPGRELFF
j_call: TRBJ2-2
v_call: TRBV7-6
d_call: .
clone_size: .

cdr3_nt: TGCGCCAGCAGCCAAGATATCCCCAGGGGGGGTGGAGATACGCAGTATTTT
cdr3_aa: CASSQDIPRGGGDTQYF
j_call: TRBJ2-3
v_call: TRBV4-1
d_call: .
clone_size: many

cdr3_nt: TGTGCCAGTAGTGTCGACCGCAAAAACATTCAGTACTTC
cdr3_aa: CASSVDRKNIQYF
j_call: TRBJ2-4
v_call: TRBV19
d_call: .
clone_size: few

cdr3_nt: TGTGCCAGTAGTATTCCGGGGATAGGCTACAATGAGCAGTTCTTC
cdr3_aa: CASSIPGIGYNEQFF
j_call: TRBJ2-1
v_call: TRBV19
d_call: .
clone_size: once

cdr3_nt: TGTGCCAGCAGCCCAGACAGGGAGGGGGCCAAAAACATTCAGTACTTC
cdr3_aa: CASSPDREGAKNIQYF
j_call: TRBJ2-4
v_call: TRBV5-4
d_call: .
clone_size: .